Listed here are 25 T cell receptor beta chains from one sample, sequenced in a study of blood T cell repertoires in COVID-19. Only in-frame clones appear in the TCRdb table, and some are missing; sequencing was by immunoSEQ multiplex PCR. Of approximately 120,000 clones listed, over 75% are singletons. The sequenced sample consisted of peripheral blood. The receptor source for this set is a man in his fifties with acute or convalescent COVID-19.

The rearrangement joins TRBV21-1 to TRBJ2-4; the D call in the table, TRBD2, was not verified against the DNA. TRBV21-1 is given as a pseudogene. This CDR3 is built from 11 residues. Here the CDR3 reads CASSRLAPQYF. The CDR3, as DNA: TGTGCCAGCAGCCGACTAGCACCCCAGTACTTC.

The chain combines TRBV28 with TRBJ2-7; D is perhaps TRBD1 (5 bases). Germline CDR1 and CDR2: MDHEN and SYDVKM. This CDR3 is built from 12 residues. V lost 8 bases to trimming and J lost 1 base, with 9 bases between them. CDR3 in DNA: TGTGCCAGCGGGGCCCGTTCCTACGAGCAGTACTTC. This gives the protein CASGARSYEQYF.

This rearrangement joins TRBV6-2 or TRBV6-3 to TRBJ2-3; D uncertain. Trimming left V 2 bases short and J 5 bases short, with 8 bases between. Germline values: CDR1 MNHEY, CDR2 SVGEGT. The CDR3 is 13 amino acids. CDR3 sequence (DNA): TGTGCCAGCAGTTACACCGAGAGAGATACGCAGTATTTT. This encodes CASSYTERDTQYF.

The genes are TRBV11-3 and TRBJ2-6, with a possible D match to TRBD1 (5 bases). The V gene's germline CDR1 is SGHNT and CDR2 YENEEA. V lost 5 bases and J 2 bases, leaving 10 bases between the germline ends. This CDR3 is built from 15 residues. The DNA of the CDR3 is TGTGCCAGCAGCCCACAGGTTCCTGGGGCCAACGTCCTGACTTTC. Its protein product is CASSPQVPGANVLTF.

The chain has TRBV9 and TRBJ2-3, with no clear D. Per the germline V gene, CDR1 is SGDLS and CDR2 is YYNGEE. Trimming cost V 1 base and J 0 bases, with 6 bases left between them. The CDR3 extends over 14 amino acids. The CDR3 sequence: CASSVTRSTDTQYF. CDR3 DNA sequence: TGTGCCAGCAGCGTAACCCGGAGCACAGATACGCAGTATTTT.

This chain uses TRBV29-1 with TRBJ1-1, with D maybe TRBD1 (5 bases). V lost 7 bases and J lost 6, with 21 bases in between. Germline V CDR1 and CDR2: SQVTM, ANQGSEA. The CDR3 extends over 14 amino acids. The CDR3: CSALPARQLPEAFF. CDR3 nucleotide sequence: TGCAGCGCCCTCCCGGCCAGACAGCTCCCTGAAGCTTTCTTT.

V usage is TRBV9 and J usage is TRBJ2-1, with D perhaps matching TRBD1 (6 bases). The germline V gene encodes CDR1 SGDLS and CDR2 YYNGEE. V dropped 0 bases and J dropped 1 base, with 11 bases sitting between them. The CDR3 spans 16 residues. The CDR3 is CASSVGVGGSYNEQFF. The CDR3 DNA is TGTGCCAGCAGCGTAGGAGTAGGGGGTTCCTACAATGAGCAGTTCTTC.

This chain uses TRBV4-2 with TRBJ2-1; 9 nucleotides agree with TRBD2. This CDR3 is 14 amino acids long. Germline CDR1 reads LGHNA; CDR2 reads YNFKEQ. V shed 7 bases and J 7 bases; nucleotides not matched to a gene: 8. The CDR3 loop reads CASKASGIFNEQFF. CDR3 DNA sequence: TGTGCCAGCAAGGCTAGCGGGATTTTTAATGAGCAGTTCTTC.

In nucleotides, the CDR3 is TGTGCCAGCAGTGCCCCGGGGGGAGGCGGATTTGGGTATAGCAATCAGCCCCAGCATTTT. Its translation: CASSAPGGGGFGYSNQPQHF. The chain carries TRBV6-1 and TRBJ1-5, with D perhaps matching TRBD1 (5 bases). The CDR3 runs to 20 residues. Germline assignment: CDR1 MNHNS and CDR2 SASEGT. Trimming took 4 bases from V and 0 from J, leaving 25 bases between them.

This chain joins TRBV25-1 and TRBJ2-3, with a tentative D call TRBD2 (6 bases). Germline lookup yields CDR1 MGHDK and CDR2 SYGVNS. This CDR3 has 14 residues. Trimming shortened V by 7 bases and J by 5 bases, and 16 bases separated the two germline ends. The CDR3 bases are TGTGCCAGCACTAAGCGGGCGACCGGAGATACGCAGTATTTT. Its protein is CASTKRATGDTQYF.

In this sample, this clone turned up a few times. V is TRBV5-4 and J is TRBJ1-2; 7 bases map to TRBD1. J gave up 5 bases and V 3 bases, and 10 bases lay outside the gene matches. Per the germline V gene, CDR1 is SGHNT and CDR2 is YYREEE (reference sequence). This CDR3 is built from 15 residues. CDR3 nucleotide sequence: TGTGCCAGCAGCTCGACCTTGGGACAGACTTATGGCTACACCTTC. The encoded protein is CASSSTLGQTYGYTF.

This rearrangement joins TRBV5-1 to TRBJ1-1; D is undetermined. The CDR3 contains 15 residues. The germline gives CDR1 SGHRS, CDR2 YFSETQ. The V and J ends lost 4 bases and 1 base respectively, with 14 bases between them. Written as DNA, the CDR3 is TGCGCCAGCAGCGGGAGGGCGGCTGGGAACACTGAAGCTTTCTTT. Translating it yields CASSGRAAGNTEAFF. Full variable domain (missing parts from reference TRBV5-1 and TRBJ1-1): KAGVTQTPRYLIKTRGQQVTLSCSPISGHRSVSWYQQTPGQGLQFLFEYFSETQRNKGNFPGRFSGRQFSNSRSEMNVSTLELGDSALYLCASSGRAAGNTEAFFGQGTRLTVV.

The chain has TRBV5-4 and TRBJ2-7; 9 bases fit TRBD2. The CDR3 spans 15 residues. Germline loops: CDR1 SGHNT, CDR2 YYREEE (reference sequence). J gave up 3 bases and V 8 bases, and 12 bases lay outside the gene matches. CDR3 sequence reads: CASKAAGGLLYEQYF. The CDR3 DNA is TGTGCCAGTAAGGCGGCGGGAGGGCTACTCTACGAGCAGTACTTC. The whole variable domain, filled in from reference TRBV5-4 and TRBJ2-7, reads ETGVTQSPTHLIKTRGQQVTLRCSSQSGHNTVSWYQQALGQGPQFIFQYYREEENGRGNFPPRFSGLQFPNYSSELNVNALELDDSALYLCASKAAGGLLYEQYFGPGTRLTVT.

The CDR3 sequence is CASSEGLARITDTQYF. In DNA, the CDR3 is TGTGCCAGCAGTGAGGGACTAGCGAGAATCACAGATACGCAGTATTTT. The chain is built from TRBV2 and TRBJ2-3, with 10 bases lining up with TRBD2. The J segment lost 2 bases and the V segment lost 3 bases, leaving 5 bases of the junction unmatched. The CDR3 spans 16 residues. The V gene's germline CDR1 is SNHLY and CDR2 FYNNEI.

CDR3 loop: CASRRTGDYYTF. In nucleotides, the CDR3 is TGTGCCAGCAGAAGGACAGGGGACTACTACACCTTC. V is TRBV2 and J is TRBJ1-2, with 9 bases matching TRBD1. The CDR3 is 12 amino acids. Germline V gene sequence: CDR1 SNHLY, CDR2 FYNNEI. The V segment lost 6 bases and the J segment 10 bases; nucleotides outside the gene matches: 6.

The chain has TRBV10-2 and TRBJ2-7, with a possible D match to TRBD2 (6 bases). V was pared by 5 bases and J by 4 bases, with 15 bases between. The CDR3 spans 14 residues. The germline gives CDR1 WSHSY, CDR2 SAAADI. CDR3: CASSQDKGRYEQYF. Written as DNA, the CDR3 is TGCGCCAGCAGTCAAGACAAGGGGAGGTACGAGCAGTACTTC.

The chain combines TRBV6-2 or TRBV6-3 with TRBJ2-7, with 8 bases fitting TRBD2. V lost 2 bases and J lost 3; bases outside the gene matches: 9. Germline assignment: CDR1 MNHEY and CDR2 SVGEGT. The CDR3 is 16 amino acids. CDR3 sequence (DNA): TGTGCCAGCAGTTACCCGGCCAGCGGGAGTTTCTACGAGCAGTACTTC. Protein: CASSYPASGSFYEQYF.

This sequence joins TRBV4-1 and TRBJ2-7; possible D gene TRBD2, 6 bases. CDR1 and CDR2 (germline): MGHRA, YSYEKL. This CDR3 comprises 15 residues. Deletions cut 1 base from V and 1 base from J, with 11 bases between. The CDR3: CASSQGAGRSYEQYF. The DNA for the CDR3 is TGCGCCAGCAGCCAAGGGGCGGGGCGGTCCTACGAGCAGTACTTC.

The V gene is TRBV6-2 or TRBV6-3, the J gene TRBJ1-2; 7 positions match TRBD1. The CDR3 contains 13 residues. CDR1 MNHEY and CDR2 SVGEGT come from the germline V gene. Trimming took 3 bases from V and 8 from J; bases not matched to a gene: 6. The CDR3 DNA follows: TGTGCCAGCAGTTATACAGGGGCGAGAGGCTACACCTTC. It encodes CASSYTGARGYTF.

This chain links TRBV5-8 with TRBJ2-3, with 7 positions matching TRBD1. V dropped 0 bases and J dropped 1; count of bases not matched to a gene: 5. CDR3 length: 16 residues. The germline gives CDR1 SGHTS, CDR2 YDEGEE. The CDR3 loop reads CASSLGAGGGTDTQYF. DNA of the CDR3: TGTGCCAGCAGCTTGGGGGCAGGGGGTGGCACAGATACGCAGTATTTT.

The rearrangement joins TRBV4-1 to TRBJ1-2; D is possibly TRBD1 (5 bases). V was clipped by 2 bases and J by 0 bases, with 13 bases between them. Germline CDR1 is MGHRA and CDR2 is YSYEKL. The length of the CDR3 is 16 residues. In nucleotides, the CDR3 is TGCGCCAGCAGCCAAACCCCTACAGGAGCTAACTATGGCTACACCTTC. It encodes CASSQTPTGANYGYTF.

The V gene is TRBV19, the J gene TRBJ1-5; 8 bases match TRBD1. J gave up 3 bases and V 1 base, and 8 bases lay outside the gene matches. The V gene's germline CDR1 is LNHDA and CDR2 SQIVND (reference sequence). There are 17 residues in the CDR3. In DNA form, the CDR3 reads TGTGCCAGTAGTATAGGTTGGGAGACAGGGGTCAATCAGCCCCAGCATTTT. Its translation is CASSIGWETGVNQPQHF.

The chain combines TRBV29-1 with TRBJ2-2; 11 positions agree with TRBD2. CDR3 length: 16 amino acids. The V segment lost 6 bases and the J segment 1 base; nucleotides outside the gene matches: 7. Germline assignment: CDR1 SQVTM and CDR2 ANQGSEA. The CDR3 DNA reads TGCAGCGTCCCGAAGACTAGCGGGATGAACACCGGGGAGCTGTTTTTT. Translation gives CSVPKTSGMNTGELFF.

The rearrangement uses TRBV24-1 and TRBJ1-5, with 10 bases identical to TRBD1. Trimming took 5 bases from V and 1 from J; bases not matched to a gene: 4. Germline CDR1 and CDR2: KGHDR and SFDVKD. The CDR3 runs to 16 residues. CDR3 protein: CATSASGQGSNQPQHF. In DNA form, the CDR3 reads TGTGCCACCAGTGCGTCGGGACAGGGGAGCAATCAGCCCCAGCATTTT.

V and J are TRBV5-1 and TRBJ2-2; 8 nucleotides agree with TRBD2. Per the germline V gene, CDR1 is SGHRS and CDR2 is YFSETQ. This CDR3 has 17 amino acids. J lost 4 bases, V lost 2 bases, and 10 bases had no gene match. This CDR3 is CASSFSPGLAVTGELFF. CDR3 nucleotides: TGCGCCAGCAGCTTTTCCCCAGGACTAGCAGTCACCGGGGAGCTGTTTTTT.